These T cell receptor beta chains were read from a single sample in a study of blood T cell repertoires in COVID-19. TCRdb keeps only in-frame clones here, not all; method: immunoSEQ multiplex PCR. The table includes about half a million clones, 80% to 90% detected once. The specimen sequenced was peripheral blood. The origin of the receptors is a human donor in a cohort sampled during active COVID-19. CDR3s include the opening cysteine and the closing phenylalanine or tryptophan. D genes are given only for firm matches. For some rows the clone size is stated as once, few or many, or as a class when expanded; others skip it.

J,size,D,V,CDR3,DNA
TRBJ1-6,few,.,TRBV7-3,CASSLNENSPLHF,TGTGCCAGCAGCTTAAACGAGAATTCACCCCTCCACTTT
TRBJ2-7,.,TRBD1,TRBV19,CASSMASGGSYEQYF,TGTGCCAGTAGTATGGCCTCAGGGGGCTCCTACGAGCAGTACTTC
TRBJ2-3,.,.,TRBV3-1/TRBV3-2,CASSQQWLVTDTQYF,TGTGCCAGCAGCCAACAATGGCTTGTCACAGATACGCAGTATTTT
TRBJ2-2,.,TRBD2,TRBV27,CASSLGTSGYLGELFF,TGTGCCAGCAGTTTAGGGACTAGCGGCTACCTAGGGGAGCTGTTTTTT
TRBJ2-1,.,TRBD2,TRBV18,CASSPFTLTSGAYNEQFF,TGTGCCAGCTCACCATTCACTTTGACTAGCGGGGCATACAATGAGCAGTTCTTC
TRBJ2-7,.,TRBD2,TRBV28,CASSTPEAGSAYEQYF,TGTGCCAGCAGTACCCCCGAAGCGGGATCAGCCTACGAGCAGTACTTC
TRBJ1-2,.,.,TRBV6-1,CEVGTGAYGYTF,TGTGAAGTGGGGACTGGGGCCTATGGCTACACCTTC
TRBJ2-3,.,.,TRBV18,CASSQLADTQYF,TGTGCCAGCTCACAACTAGCAGATACGCAGTATTTT
TRBJ1-5,.,TRBD1,TRBV18,CASSPPGTGLNQPQHF,TGTGCCAGCTCACCACCCGGGACAGGGTTGAATCAGCCCCAGCATTTT
TRBJ1-1,.,TRBD1,TRBV5-8,CASSWGRTGDTEAFF,TGTGCCAGCAGCTGGGGGAGGACAGGCGACACTGAAGCTTTCTTT
TRBJ2-6,few,.,TRBV19,CASSPKGWPGANVLTF,TGTGCCAGTAGTCCGAAGGGGTGGCCTGGGGCCAACGTCCTGACTTTC
TRBJ1-1,.,.,TRBV28,CAGKRQTSYTEAFF,TGTGCCGGGAAAAGACAGACCTCTTACACTGAAGCTTTCTTT
TRBJ1-6,.,TRBD1,TRBV6-5,CASSYDRESSPLHF,TGTGCCAGCAGTTACGACAGGGAAAGCTCACCCCTCCACTTT
TRBJ1-5,few,.,TRBV6-1,CASSDSTGLPWNQPQHF,TGTGCCAGCAGTGATTCTACAGGGCTCCCATGGAATCAGCCCCAGCATTTT
TRBJ2-1,.,TRBD2,TRBV6-4,CASSDRGGGWGLASDNEQFF,TGTGCCAGCAGTGACCGGGGCGGAGGGTGGGGACTAGCGTCCGACAATGAGCAGTTCTTC
TRBJ2-7,.,TRBD1,TRBV6-5,CASSSRQGGSYEQYF,TGTGCCAGCAGTTCCAGACAGGGGGGTTCCTACGAGCAGTACTTC
TRBJ1-2,.,TRBD1,TRBV19,CASSGKGTANYGYTF,TGTGCCAGTAGCGGAAAAGGGACAGCTAACTATGGCTACACCTTC
TRBJ1-5,.,.,TRBV6-6,CASTQRDQPQHF,TGTGCCAGCACCCAACGCGATCAGCCCCAGCATTTT
TRBJ2-3,.,TRBD2,TRBV19,CASSILGSGLLTDTQYF,TGTGCCAGTAGTATACTGGGTAGCGGGCTTTTGACAGATACGCAGTATTTT
TRBJ2-7,.,.,TRBV28,CASSYRGGAYEQYF,TGTGCCAGCAGTTACAGGGGGGGGGCCTACGAGCAGTACTTC
TRBJ2-3,.,TRBD2,TRBV15,CATSRDYTDTQYF,TGTGCCACCAGCCGGGACTACACAGATACGCAGTATTTT
TRBJ1-3,.,.,TRBV5-8,CASSLSSSGNTIYF,TGTGCCAGCAGCTTATCGAGCTCTGGAAACACCATATATTTT
TRBJ2-1,.,.,TRBV3-1/TRBV3-2,CASSQVGSPPLEQFF,TGTGCCAGCAGCCAAGTGGGCTCCCCGCCCCTGGAGCAGTTCTTC
TRBJ1-3,.,.,TRBV30,CAWSEAPGNTIYF,TGTGCCTGGAGTGAAGCGCCTGGAAACACCATATATTTT
TRBJ2-5,.,TRBD1,TRBV11-2,CASSPNPGQQETQYF,TGTGCCAGCAGCCCCAACCCGGGACAGCAAGAGACCCAGTACTTC
TRBJ2-7,.,TRBD1,TRBV19,CASRKDRGGFYEQYF,TGTGCCAGTAGGAAGGACAGGGGCGGTTTCTACGAGCAGTACTTC
TRBJ2-7,.,.,TRBV29-1,CSVGEYIGAYEQYF,TGCAGCGTTGGCGAGTACATAGGAGCCTACGAGCAGTACTTC
TRBJ2-3,.,.,TRBV3-1/TRBV3-2,CASSQALAVNTQYF,TGTGCCAGCAGCCAAGCTCTCGCAGTAAATACGCAGTATTTT
TRBJ2-5,once,.,TRBV11-3,CASSPSPRVETQYF,TGTGCCAGCAGCCCAAGTCCGAGGGTAGAGACCCAGTACTTC
TRBJ2-3,.,.,TRBV12-3/TRBV12-4,CASRSGSTDTQYF,TGTGCCAGCAGATCAGGGAGCACAGATACGCAGTATTTT
TRBJ1-5,.,TRBD1,TRBV19,CASTMGDRGINQPQHF,TGTGCCAGTACCATGGGGGACAGGGGGATCAATCAGCCCCAGCATTTT
TRBJ1-2,.,TRBD1,TRBV13,CASSKKGTVTNYGYTF,TGTGCCAGCAGCAAAAAAGGGACAGTAACTAACTATGGCTACACCTTC
TRBJ2-1,.,.,TRBV11-2,CASSLALRTAPEQFF,TGTGCCAGCAGCTTAGCCCTCCGGACAGCCCCTGAGCAGTTCTTC
TRBJ2-1,.,.,TRBV5-6,CASSAKIIAQNNEQFF,TGTGCCAGCAGCGCCAAAATAATAGCTCAAAACAATGAGCAGTTCTTC
TRBJ2-7,few,TRBD1,TRBV28,CASSTPGGNTYEQYF,TGTGCCAGCAGTACCCCAGGGGGCAATACTTACGAGCAGTACTTC
TRBJ2-5,.,TRBD1,TRBV7-2,CASRLDRAFQETQYF,TGTGCCAGCAGACTCGACAGGGCCTTCCAAGAGACCCAGTACTTC
TRBJ1-1,.,.,TRBV7-2,CASSPGLANTEAFF,TGTGCCAGCAGCCCAGGACTCGCGAACACTGAAGCTTTCTTT
TRBJ2-5,.,TRBD1,TRBV30,CAWSVQGTKETQYF,TGTGCCTGGAGTGTACAGGGGACCAAAGAGACCCAGTACTTC
TRBJ2-3,.,.,TRBV19,CASRDPGGPNTDTQYF,TGTGCCAGTCGCGACCCAGGGGGGCCCAACACAGATACGCAGTATTTT
TRBJ2-7,.,TRBD1,TRBV27,CASSPYPGTGFYYEQYF,TGTGCCAGCAGTCCGTATCCCGGGACAGGATTCTATTACGAGCAGTACTTC
TRBJ2-3,.,TRBD2,TRBV4-1,CASSSLAVGGTDTQYF,TGCGCCAGCAGCTCCCTAGCGGTCGGGGGCACAGATACGCAGTATTTT
TRBJ2-7,.,TRBD2,TRBV28,CASTPPGLAGGLYEQYF,TGTGCCAGCACCCCGCCGGGACTAGCGGGGGGGTTATACGAGCAGTACTTC
TRBJ2-3,.,.,TRBV5-6,CASSLAWGAADTQYF,TGTGCCAGCAGCTTGGCCTGGGGAGCGGCAGATACGCAGTATTTT
TRBJ1-2,.,.,TRBV28,CASSTPGGGYTF,TGTGCCAGCAGTACACCCGGCGGGGGCTACACCTTC
TRBJ2-3,.,.,TRBV19,CASSIGEGSADTQYF,TGTGCCAGTAGTATAGGCGAGGGTTCGGCAGATACGCAGTATTTT
TRBJ2-2,many,TRBD1,TRBV12-5,CASGLSQGAAGELFF,TGTGCTAGTGGCCTAAGCCAGGGGGCAGCCGGGGAGCTGTTTTTT
TRBJ2-2,.,.,TRBV21-1,CASSKAQRCGELFF,TGTGCCAGCAGCAAAGCGCAGCGGTGCGGGGAGCTGTTTTTT
TRBJ1-1,.,.,TRBV19,CASTDRQGEAFF,TGTGCCAGTACCGATAGGCAGGGTGAAGCTTTCTTT